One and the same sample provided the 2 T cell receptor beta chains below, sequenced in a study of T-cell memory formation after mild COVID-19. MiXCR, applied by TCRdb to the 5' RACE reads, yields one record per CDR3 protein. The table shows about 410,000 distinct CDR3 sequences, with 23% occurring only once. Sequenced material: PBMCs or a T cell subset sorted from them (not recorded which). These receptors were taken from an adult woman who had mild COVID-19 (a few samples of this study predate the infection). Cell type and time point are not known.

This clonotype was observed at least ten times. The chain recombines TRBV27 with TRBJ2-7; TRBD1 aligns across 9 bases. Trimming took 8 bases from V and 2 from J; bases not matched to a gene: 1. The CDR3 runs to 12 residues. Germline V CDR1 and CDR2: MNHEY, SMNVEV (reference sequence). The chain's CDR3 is CASGTGPYEQYF. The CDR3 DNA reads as TGTGCCAGCGGGACAGGGCCCTACGAGCAGTACTTC.

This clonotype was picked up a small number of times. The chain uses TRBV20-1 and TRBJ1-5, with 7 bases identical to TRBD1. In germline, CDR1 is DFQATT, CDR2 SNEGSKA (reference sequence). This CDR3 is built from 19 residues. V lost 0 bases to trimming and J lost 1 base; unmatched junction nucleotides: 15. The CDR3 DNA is TGCAGTGCTAGAGATGCGGCTGGAGGGACAGTTCGGAGCAATCAGCCCCAGCATTTT. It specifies CSARDAAGGTVRSNQPQHF.